The T cell receptor (beta chain) described here comes from a study of T cells in Graves' hyperthyroidism and ophthalmopathy. Study context: Before any treatment, at initial diagnosis, peripheral blood was collected.

This clonotype was recorded at least ten times. Hyperthyroidism had been newly diagnosed in patients aged 18 to 65, and its duration was under 2 months. Diagnosis relied on clinical symptoms, serum thyroxine and TRAb, thyroid ultrasound and orbital computed tomography. The PBMCs were sourced from fresh peripheral blood (around 9.3 ml). Regions amplified from RNA transcripts were the TCR beta CDR3 regions. HTBI primers were used for first-round RT-PCR of the TCR CDR3. TCRdb independently ran MiXCR on the multiplex PCR reads; one entry per CDR3 protein. The sample consists of roughly 380,000 distinct CDR3 sequences, 11% to 15% of them appearing once. The TCR was taken from an older woman with Graves' hyperthyroidism. Input material: blood.

The CDR3 sequence is CASSEGRNTEAFF. The CDR3 nucleotides read TGTGCCAGCAGTGAAGGTAGGAACACTGAAGCTTTCTTT. The J gene is TRBJ1-1, the V gene TRBV6-1; D remains unclear. The CDR3 totals 13 residues. The germline V gene encodes CDR1 MNHNS and CDR2 SASEGT. V lost 1 base, J lost 1 base, and 4 bases lay in between.